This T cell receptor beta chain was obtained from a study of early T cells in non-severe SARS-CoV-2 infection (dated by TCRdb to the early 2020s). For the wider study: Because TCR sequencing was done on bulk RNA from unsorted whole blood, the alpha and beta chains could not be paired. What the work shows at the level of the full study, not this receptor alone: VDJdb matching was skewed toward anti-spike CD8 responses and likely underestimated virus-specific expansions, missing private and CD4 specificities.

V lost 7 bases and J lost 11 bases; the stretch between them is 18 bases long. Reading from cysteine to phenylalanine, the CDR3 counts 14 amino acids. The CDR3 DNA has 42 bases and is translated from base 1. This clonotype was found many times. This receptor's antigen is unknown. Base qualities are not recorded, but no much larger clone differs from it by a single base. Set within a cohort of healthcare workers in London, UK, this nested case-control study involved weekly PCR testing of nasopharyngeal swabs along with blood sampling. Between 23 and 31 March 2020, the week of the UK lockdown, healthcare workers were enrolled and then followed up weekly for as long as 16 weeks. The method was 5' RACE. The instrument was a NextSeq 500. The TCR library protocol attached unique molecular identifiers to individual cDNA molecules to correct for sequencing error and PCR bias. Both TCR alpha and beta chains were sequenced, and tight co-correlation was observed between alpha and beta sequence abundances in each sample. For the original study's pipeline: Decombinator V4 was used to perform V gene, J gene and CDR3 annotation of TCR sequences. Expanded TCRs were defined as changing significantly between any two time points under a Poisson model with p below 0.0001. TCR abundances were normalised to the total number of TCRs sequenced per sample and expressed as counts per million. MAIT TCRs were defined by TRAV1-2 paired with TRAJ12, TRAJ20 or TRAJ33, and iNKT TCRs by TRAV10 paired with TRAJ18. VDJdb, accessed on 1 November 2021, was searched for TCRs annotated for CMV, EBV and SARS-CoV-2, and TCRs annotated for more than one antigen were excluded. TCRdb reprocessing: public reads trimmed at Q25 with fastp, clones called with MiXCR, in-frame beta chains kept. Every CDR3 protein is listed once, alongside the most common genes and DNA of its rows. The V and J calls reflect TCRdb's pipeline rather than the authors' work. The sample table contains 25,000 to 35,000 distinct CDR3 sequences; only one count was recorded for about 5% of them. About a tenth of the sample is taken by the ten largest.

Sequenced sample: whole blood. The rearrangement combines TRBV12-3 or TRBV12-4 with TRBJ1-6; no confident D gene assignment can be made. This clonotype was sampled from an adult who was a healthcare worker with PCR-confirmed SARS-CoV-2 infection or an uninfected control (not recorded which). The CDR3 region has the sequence CASTREGMSTPLHF. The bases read TGTGCCAGCACAAGGGAAGGGATGAGTACACCCCTCCACTTT.